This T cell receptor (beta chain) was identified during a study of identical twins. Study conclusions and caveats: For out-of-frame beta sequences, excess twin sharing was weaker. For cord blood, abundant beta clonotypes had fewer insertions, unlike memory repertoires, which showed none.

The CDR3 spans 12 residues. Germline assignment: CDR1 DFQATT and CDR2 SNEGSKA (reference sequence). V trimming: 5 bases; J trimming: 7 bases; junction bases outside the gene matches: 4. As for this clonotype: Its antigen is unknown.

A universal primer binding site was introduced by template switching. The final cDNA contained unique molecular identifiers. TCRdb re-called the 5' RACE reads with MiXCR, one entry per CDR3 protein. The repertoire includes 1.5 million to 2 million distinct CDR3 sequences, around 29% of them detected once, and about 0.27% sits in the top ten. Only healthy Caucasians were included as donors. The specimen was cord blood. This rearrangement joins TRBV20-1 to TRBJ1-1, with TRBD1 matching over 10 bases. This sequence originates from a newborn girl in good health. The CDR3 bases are TGCAGTGCTCCGGGACAGGGGCGTGAAGCTTTCTTT. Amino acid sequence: CSAPGQGREAFF.